This paragraph covers one T cell receptor (beta chain) sequence. Germline CDR1 SEHNR, CDR2 FQNEAQ (reference sequence). This CDR3 has 12 amino acids. V lost 3 bases and J lost 4, with 3 bases in between. Libraries were prepared by immunoSEQ multiplex PCR; TCRdb keeps only in-frame clonotypes and omits some of them. The table shows about 51,000 clones, with 86% occurring only once. This sample was taken from a study of T cell clones after liver transplantation. The V call is TRBV7-9, the J call TRBJ2-2; D gene ambiguous. Specimen: CD8+ T cells from blood, collected 12 months after liver transplant. This clonotype was sampled from a human patient who received a liver transplant. Some of the T cells may derive from the graft donor. CDR3 sequence reads: CASSLATGELFF. CDR3 sequence (DNA): TGTGCCAGCAGCTTGGCCACCGGGGAGCTGTTTTTT.